Sequencing of this T cell receptor beta chain was carried out in a study of Ad26.COV2.S vaccination and SARS-CoV-2 variants. Method: immunoSEQ multiplex PCR; TCRdb's copy keeps in-frame clones and lacks some. The table records approximately 240,000 clones, 85% to 90% of them present only once. Treatment noted: some 19 received Ad26.COV2.S at low or high dose, single or two shots; a few received placebo; per-sample allocation not given. Collection of samples fell on day 63 after the first vaccine or placebo injection. Germline assignment: CDR1 PRHDT and CDR2 FYEKMQ (reference sequence). With 2 bases removed from V and 4 bases from J, the gap between germline ends came to 12 bases. This CDR3 has 15 amino acids.

The gene calls are TRBV13 and TRBJ2-1; D gene ambiguous. The sequences come from peripheral blood, collected in a trial of Ad26.COV2.S vaccine versus placebo. This receptor was taken from a person between 18 and 60 years old who received the Ad26.COV2.S COVID-19 vaccine or a placebo. The CDR3 nucleotides read TGTGCCAGCAGCTTAATACAGTCCCAATACAATGAGCAGTTCTTC. Its protein is CASSLIQSQYNEQFF. The whole variable domain, remainder taken from reference TRBV13 and TRBJ2-1, is AAGVIQSPRHLIKEKRETATLKCYPIPRHDTVYWYQQGPGQDPQFLISFYEKMQSDKGSIPDRFSAQQFSDYHSELNMSSLELGDSALYFCASSLIQSQYNEQFFGPGTRLTVL.